This T cell receptor (beta chain) was observed in a study of CD8+CD57+ T cells in acquired aplastic anemia. As for the study in general: Sorted CD4+ plus CD8+ cells gave DNA averaging roughly 2.9 ug.

General study findings and limits: Around 30 sequences, all CD8+ CDR3, were shared between patients and controls.

Patients selected for sequencing had displayed CD8+CD57+ cell expansion by flow cytometry. Blood sampling was performed on the patients, and none of them had received therapy by then. In this sample, this clonotype turned up a few times. Its specificity is not known. This may stem from a read error, because a much larger clone lies one nucleotide away. For CDR3 and TCR beta VDJ profiling, genomic DNA was the template used. Each CDR3 protein is one row after TCRdb ran MiXCR on the reads. The sample has just over 150,000 distinct CDR3 sequences; around 52% are singletons. This receptor was obtained from a human donor with aplastic anemia. Sequenced material: sorted CD4+, CD8+, or CD8+CD57+ T cells (not recorded which) from PBMCs.

CDR3 DNA: TGTGCCAGCAGCTTCGGGACAGGCTCCTACGAGCAGTACTTC. Protein: CASSFGTGSYEQYF. The chain employs TRBV5-5 and TRBJ2-7; TRBD1 matches 8 bases. CDR1 and CDR2 from the germline V gene are SGHKS and YYEKEE (reference sequence). With V trimmed by 2 bases and J by 0 bases, 1 base remained unmatched. The CDR3 is made up of 14 amino acids. Drawing the rest from reference TRBV5-5 and TRBJ2-7, the complete variable domain is DAGVTQSPTHLIKTRGQQVTLRCSPISGHKSVSWYQQVLGQGPQFIFQYYEKEERGRGNFPDRFSARQFPNYSSELNVNALLLGDSALYLCASSFGTGSYEQYFGPGTRLTVT.